These 23 T cell receptor beta chains share one sample of origin, sequenced in a study of CD8+CD57+ T cells in acquired aplastic anemia. Profiling of TCR beta VDJ combinations and CDR3 sequences used genomic DNA as template. TCRdb re-derived calls from the reads in MiXCR, one entry per CDR3 protein. Here the sample spans under 350,000 distinct CDR3 sequences, 50% to 70% being singletons. Sample: sorted CD4+, CD8+, or CD8+CD57+ T cells (not recorded which) from PBMCs. The receptors originated from a human donor with severe aplastic anemia or a healthy control (not recorded which).

In regard to this clonotype: A single base separates this from a much larger clone, so it may be a read error. The CDR3 is CAGNRVDSYEQYF. CDR3 DNA: TGTGCCGGCAATAGAGTTGACAGCTACGAGCAGTACTTC. The rearrangement links TRBV6-2 or TRBV6-3 to TRBJ2-7; D might be TRBD1 (5 bases). The CDR3 covers 13 residues. Trimming stripped 11 bases from V and 3 bases from J, with 17 bases between. Looked up from germline, CDR1 is MNHEY and CDR2 is SVGEGT.

This clonotype was detected ten times or more. The J gene is TRBJ2-5, the V gene TRBV20-1; TRBD2 matches at 12 bases. CDR1 DFQATT and CDR2 SNEGSKA come from the germline V gene (reference sequence). After removal of 4 bases from V and 5 bases from J, the junction contained 5 bases not matched to a gene. The CDR3 sequence is 14 residues long. The chain's CDR3 is CSATSGGARETQYF. The CDR3 DNA reads TGCAGTGCTACTAGCGGGGGGGCCCGTGAGACCCAGTACTTC.

The V gene is TRBV19, the J gene TRBJ1-1; TRBD1 aligns across 7 bases. Germline V gene lookup returns CDR1 LNHDA and CDR2 SQIVND (reference sequence). The CDR3 totals 15 residues. V lost 5 bases and J lost 4; bases outside the gene matches: 10. CDR3 in DNA: TGTGCCAGTAGTTTCCTGACAGGGCAGAGCACTGAAGCTTTCTTT. Translated, it gives CASSFLTGQSTEAFF.

In its sample, this clonotype was seen a few times. This rearrangement joins TRBV5-1 to TRBJ1-1, with D tentatively TRBD1 (5 bases). The V end was cut by 3 bases, the J end by 11 bases, with 11 bases between. This CDR3 is built from 11 residues. Germline V CDR1 and CDR2: SGHRS, YFSETQ. CDR3 protein: CASSSQGTAFF. CDR3 nucleotide sequence: TGCGCCAGCAGCTCTCAGGGTACCGCTTTCTTT.

Turning to this clonotype: The junction shows a germline mismatch at one end, possibly a read error. The rearrangement joins TRBV7-9 to TRBJ2-7; D gene uncertain. The V gene's germline CDR1 is SEHNR and CDR2 FQNEAQ (reference sequence). CDR3 length: 11 residues. The CDR3 region has the DNA TGTGCCAGCAGCCTCCGGGCAGACGACAACTTC. Encoded protein: CASSLRADDNF.

This clonotype occurred many times. V usage is TRBV30 and J usage is TRBJ1-1; D uncertain. Looked up from germline, CDR1 is GTSNPN and CDR2 is SVGIG (reference sequence). Trimming took off 4 bases at V and 1 base at J, with 22 bases between the two ends. There are 17 residues in the CDR3. The DNA of the CDR3 is TGTGCCTGGACCGCTCCCGGGAATGGGGTATGGAACACTGAAGCTTTCTTT. It specifies CAWTAPGNGVWNTEAFF.

This clonotype was observed a single time. The chain is built from TRBV29-1 and TRBJ2-1; D might be TRBD2 (6 bases). V was shortened by 3 bases and J by 0 bases, with 6 bases between the two germline ends. CDR1 and CDR2 (germline): SQVTM, ANQGSEA. The CDR3 is 13 amino acids. CDR3 sequence (DNA): TGCAGCGTTGACGGGGGCTCCTACAATGAGCAGTTCTTC. This codes for CSVDGGSYNEQFF.

In regard to this clonotype: A read error may be the cause here, since a much bigger clone is one base away. The chain employs TRBV5-1 and TRBJ2-7; TRBD2 is a possible D gene (6 bases). In germline, CDR1 is SGHRS, CDR2 YFSETQ. The CDR3 sequence is 15 residues long. The CDR3 sequence: CASSSLHGSSYERYF. In nucleotides, the CDR3 is TGCGCCAGCAGCTCCCTACACGGGAGCTCCTACGAGCGGTACTTC. The full variable domain, rest sourced from reference TRBV5-1 and TRBJ2-7, is KAGVTQTPRYLIKTRGQQVTLSCSPISGHRSVSWYQQTPGQGLQFLFEYFSETQRNKGNFPGRFSGRQFSNSRSEMNVSTLELGDSALYLCASSSLHGSSYERYFGPGTRLTVT.

This clonotype has ten or more counts. J is TRBJ1-4 and V is TRBV12-5, with 8 bases aligning to TRBD1. V trimming: 6 bases; J trimming: 14 bases; junction bases outside the gene matches: 14. In germline, CDR1 is LGHNT, CDR2 FRNRAP. CDR3 size: 14 residues. As DNA, the CDR3 is TGTGCTAGTGGAAGGACAGGGCCCTCAGAAAGGCTGTTTTTT. It translates to CASGRTGPSERLFF.

The V and J genes are TRBV5-1 and TRBJ1-5; D is unclear. The CDR3 length is 10 residues. The V and J ends lost 5 bases and 11 bases respectively, with 8 bases between them. CDR1 SGHRS and CDR2 YFSETQ come from the germline V gene. CDR3 in amino acids: CASSDKTQHF. CDR3 nucleotide sequence: TGCGCCAGCAGTGACAAGACCCAGCATTTT.

This clonotype was seen once. This rearrangement joins TRBV12-3 or TRBV12-4 to TRBJ2-3; 8 bases fit TRBD2. The CDR3 covers 15 residues. Trimming at V came to 7 bases and at J to 2 bases, leaving 8 bases not matched to a gene. The CDR3 reads CASINSGEATDTQYF. The CDR3 DNA reads TGTGCCAGCATCAATAGCGGGGAGGCCACAGATACGCAGTATTTT.

This clonotype appeared a few times. This chain links TRBV19 with TRBJ2-6; 8 nucleotides match TRBD2. This CDR3 is built from 18 residues. Losses at the gene ends were 3 bases for V and 2 bases for J; bases not matched to a gene: 9. Germline V gene sequence: CDR1 LNHDA, CDR2 SQIVND (reference sequence). The CDR3 nucleotides are TGTGCCAGTAGTATCGGGACTAGTGCGGGAGCTGGGGCCAACGTCCTGACTTTC. Translating gives CASSIGTSAGAGANVLTF.

V gene TRBV12-5 combines with J gene TRBJ2-7; TRBD1 aligns across 7 bases. The J segment lost 6 bases and the V segment lost 5 bases, leaving 7 bases of the junction unmatched. CDR3 size: 13 residues. Germline CDR1 is LGHNT and CDR2 is FRNRAP. CDR3 in DNA: TGTGCTAGTGGTGGGGGAAACAGGGGCGAGCAGTACTTC. Protein sequence: CASGGGNRGEQYF.

The V and J genes are TRBV6-5 and TRBJ1-4; D unresolved. The CDR3 consists of 15 residues. Trimming pared 2 bases from V and 7 bases from J, leaving 14 bases between. The germline gives CDR1 MNHEY, CDR2 SVGAGI. The CDR3, as DNA: TGTGCCAGCAGTTACGACGGCTCTGGCCCTGAAAAACTGTTTTTT. As protein: CASSYDGSGPEKLFF.

This clonotype was recorded at least ten times. The gene calls are TRBV20-1 and TRBJ2-5; 12 bases fit TRBD2. This CDR3 is built from 14 residues. Trimming at V came to 4 bases and at J to 4 bases, leaving 4 bases not matched to a gene. CDR1 and CDR2 from the germline V gene are DFQATT and SNEGSKA (reference sequence). CDR3 nucleotide sequence: TGCAGTGCTACTCGACTAGCGGGGGCAGAGACCCAGTACTTC. It is translated as CSATRLAGAETQYF.

The chain carries TRBV2 and TRBJ2-5; D remains unclear. Germline V CDR1 and CDR2: SNHLY, FYNNEI. V lost 2 bases, J lost 0 bases, and 10 bases lay in between. The CDR3 consists of 15 residues. CDR3 DNA: TGTGCCAGCAGTGAATGGAAAGGATACCAAGAGACCCAGTACTTC. Translation: CASSEWKGYQETQYF.

The chain couples TRBV10-3 to TRBJ1-2; D remains ambiguous. V lost 3 bases, J lost 3 bases, and 5 bases lay in between. In germline, CDR1 is ENHRY, CDR2 SYGVKD. The CDR3 sequence is 12 residues long. CDR3 residues: CAISEVYYGYTF. The CDR3 DNA is TGTGCCATCAGTGAAGTTTACTATGGCTACACCTTC.

The chain carries TRBV20-1 and TRBJ2-7; either TRBD1 or TRBD2 may fit D (6 bases each). Germline CDR1 reads DFQATT; CDR2 reads SNEGSKA (reference sequence). The CDR3 is 13 amino acids. Trimming took 1 base from V and 4 from J, leaving 11 bases between them. CDR3 loop: CSARAGGLYEQYF. CDR3 coding DNA: TGCAGTGCTAGAGCCGGGGGCCTATACGAGCAGTACTTC.

The chain is built from TRBV9 and TRBJ2-2; D not certain. The CDR3 consists of 13 residues. Trimming shortened V by 3 bases and J by 5 bases, and 8 bases separated the two germline ends. The germline gives CDR1 SGDLS, CDR2 YYNGEE. CDR3 nucleotides: TGTGCCAGCAGCGAGCATTCGACCGGGGAGCTGTTTTTT. Protein sequence: CASSEHSTGELFF.

The chain is built from TRBV25-1 and TRBJ2-2; D gene unclear. V gave up 2 bases and J gave up 5 bases, with 3 bases separating them. The CDR3 totals 12 residues. The germline CDR1 and CDR2 sequences are MGHDK and SYGVNS. This CDR3 reads CASSEGTGELFF. For the CDR3, the DNA is TGTGCCAGCAGTGAAGGGACCGGGGAGCTGTTTTTT.

This clonotype was detected many times. The chain carries TRBV6-1 and TRBJ1-1; 8 positions agree with TRBD1. Germline-derived CDR1 and CDR2 are MNHNS and SASEGT. The CDR3 loop spans 19 amino acids. V was pared by 1 base and J by 0 bases, with 13 bases of the junction left unmatched. The CDR3 reads CASSEGLGGQGLMNTEAFF. The CDR3 nucleotides are TGTGCCAGCAGTGAAGGGCTGGGAGGACAGGGATTAATGAACACTGAAGCTTTCTTT.

This clonotype was seen only once. The gene calls are TRBV2 and TRBJ2-7; TRBD2 matches 10 bases. In germline, CDR1 is SNHLY, CDR2 FYNNEI. V trimming: 5 bases; J trimming: 4 bases; junction bases outside the gene matches: 5. The CDR3 is made up of 14 amino acids. The CDR3, as DNA: TGTGCCAGCAGTAGCGGGAGGGGTATTTACGAGCAGTACTTC. Residues: CASSSGRGIYEQYF. Together with reference TRBV2 and TRBJ2-7, the CDR3 gives the full variable domain: EPEVTQTPSHQVTQMGQEVILRCVPISNHLYFYWYRQILGQKVEFLVSFYNNEISEKSEIFDDQFSVERPDGSNFTLKIRSTKLEDSAMYFCASSSGRGIYEQYFGPGTRLTVT.

This clonotype was counted many times. The chain combines TRBV7-8 with TRBJ2-3, with TRBD2 identical over 7 bases. The CDR3 consists of 15 residues. Germline values: CDR1 SGHVS, CDR2 FQNEAQ. V was clipped by 2 bases and J by 3 bases; unmatched bases: 5. This chain's CDR3 is CASSLSGVITDTQYF. CDR3 sequence (DNA): TGTGCCAGCAGCTTAAGCGGGGTTATTACAGATACGCAGTATTTT.